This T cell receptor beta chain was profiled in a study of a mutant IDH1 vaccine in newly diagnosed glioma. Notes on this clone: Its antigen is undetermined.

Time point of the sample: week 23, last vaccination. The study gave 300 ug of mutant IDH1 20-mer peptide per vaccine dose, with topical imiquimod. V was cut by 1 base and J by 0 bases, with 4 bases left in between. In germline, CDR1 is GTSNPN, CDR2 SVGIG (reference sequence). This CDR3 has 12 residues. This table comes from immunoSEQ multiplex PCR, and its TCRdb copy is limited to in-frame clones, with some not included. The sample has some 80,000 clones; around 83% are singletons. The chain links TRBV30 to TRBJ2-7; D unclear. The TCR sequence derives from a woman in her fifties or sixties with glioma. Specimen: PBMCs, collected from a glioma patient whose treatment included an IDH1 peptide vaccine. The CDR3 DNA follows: TGTGCCTGGAGTGAGAGCTCCTACGAGCAGTACTTC. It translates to CAWSESSYEQYF.